This T cell receptor beta chain was found in a study of blood T cell repertoires in COVID-19. The overall study: From the United States, Italy and Spain came samples of acute and convalescent COVID-19. T cells, B-cell-depleted T cells, or PBMCs supplied cDNA or gDNA.

In the original processing: By means of reference gene primer amplification, nucleated cell counts were estimated. Sequenced by immunoSEQ multiplex PCR; TCRdb stores in-frame clones only, minus some. V and J calls and clone size are copied from that table; D and trimming were computed from the DNA. This sample yields some 220,000 clones, of which more than 80% are seen a single time; around 5.2% belongs to the top ten. V lost 5 bases and J lost 0; bases outside the gene matches: 7. The CDR3 is 16 residues long. Germline lookup yields CDR1 MDHEN and CDR2 SYDVKM. The sequence came from a human donor in a cohort sampled during active COVID-19. The chain employs TRBV28 and TRBJ2-1; TRBD2 matches 7 bases. Sequenced sample: peripheral blood. The CDR3 sequence: CASSPEGRGSYNEQFF. CDR3 sequence (DNA): TGTGCCAGCAGTCCTGAGGGGAGGGGCTCCTACAATGAGCAGTTCTTC. The whole variable domain, remainder taken from reference TRBV28 and TRBJ2-1, is DVKVTQSSRYLVKRTGEKVFLECVQDMDHENMFWYRQDPGLGLRLIYFSYDVKMKEKGDIPEGYSVSREKKERFSLILESASTNQTSMYLCASSPEGRGSYNEQFFGPGTRLTVL.